The rows below give T cell receptor beta chains drawn from one sample of a study of response to subunit inactivated influenza vaccine. TCRdb re-analysed the RT-PCR reads in MiXCR, keeping a single row per CDR3 protein. This sample carries approximately 680,000 distinct CDR3 sequences, roughly 14% of them seen once, and the ten largest clones take about 9.9%. The sequencing used PBMCs from blood, collected 11 to 12 days after vaccination. The receptor set was obtained from a man aged 50-59 years who received an inactivated influenza vaccine. CDR3s include the opening cysteine and the closing phenylalanine or tryptophan. The D gene is left open where the match is weak. Size is stated for part of the rows, as once, few or many counts, or as a class when the clone is expanded.

d_gene,j_gene,abundance,v_gene,CDR3nt,CDR3aa
TRBD1,TRBJ2-7,.,TRBV6-5,TGTGCCAGCGTTGATCGGACAGGGTCGTACGAGCAGTACTTC,CASVDRTGSYEQYF
.,TRBJ2-1,.,TRBV7-9,TGTGCCAGCAGCTTAGTGGGTGGGGCTTACCTAAATGAGCAGTTCTTC,CASSLVGGAYLNEQFF
.,TRBJ2-3,.,TRBV7-2,TGTGCCAGCAGCTTCATCGCCAAGGTCCAGGGGCTTCTCACAGATACGCAGTATTTT,CASSFIAKVQGLLTDTQYF
TRBD1,TRBJ2-2,.,TRBV30,TGTGCCTGGAAGACAGGGCCGAACACCGGGGAGCTGTTTTTT,CAWKTGPNTGELFF
.,TRBJ1-4,many,TRBV4-3,TGCGCCAGCAGCCAAGAGGACAGCTCAAATGAAAAACTGTTTTTT,CASSQEDSSNEKLFF
TRBD2,TRBJ2-3,.,TRBV6-5,TGTGCCAGCAGTTATCAACTAGCGGGAACCACAGATACGCAGTATTTT,CASSYQLAGTTDTQYF
TRBD2,TRBJ2-7,few,TRBV10-3,TGTGCCATCAGTACCATAGCGGGAGGGAAGGGCGAGCAGTACTTC,CAISTIAGGKGEQYF
.,TRBJ2-5,few,TRBV12-3/TRBV12-4,TGTGCCAGCACCCGCGGTCGGGTGGAAGAGACCCAGTACTTC,CASTRGRVEETQYF
.,TRBJ2-1,many,TRBV9,TGTGCCAGCAGCGCTCTTTCCGGTGAGCAGTTCTTC,CASSALSGEQFF
.,TRBJ2-7,.,TRBV6-1,TGTGCCAGCAGCCCTGAGGGGGATAGCTACGAGCAGTACTTC,CASSPEGDSYEQYF